One and the same sample provided the 20 T cell receptor beta chains below, sequenced in a study of T cell clonality in common variable immunodeficiency. Assay used: immunoSEQ multiplex PCR; TCRdb lists only in-frame clones, some missing. The record shows roughly 14,000 clones for this sample, with no singletons present. These receptors lack a known antigen. Whole-study results and caveats: Fewer deletions and N-nucleotide insertions were reportedly seen in common variable immunodeficiency TCR beta sequences.

Sequenced material: peripheral blood mononuclear cells. The receptors were sampled from a human donor with common variable immunodeficiency.

This clone has more than one count but fewer than ten. The read falls 3 residues short of the CDR3 end, and the missing part is taken from the germline J gene. The V and J genes are TRBV7-6 and TRBJ1-1; 7 bases are shared with TRBD1. There are 17 residues in the CDR3. Germline CDR1 and CDR2: SGHVS and FNYEAQ. The V and J ends lost 2 bases and 1 base, in that order; junction bases with no gene match: 10. The CDR3 sequence: CASSLFPDRLSNTEAFF. The sequenced CDR3 bases are TGTGCCAGCAGCTTATTCCCGGACAGGCTATCGAACACTGAA. Looking up the rest from reference TRBV7-6 and TRBJ1-1 gives the full variable domain: GAGVSQSPRYKVTKRGQDVALRCDPISGHVSLYWYRQALGQGPEFLTYFNYEAQQDKSGLPNDRFSAERPEGSISTLTIQRTEQRDSAMYRCASSLFPDRLSNTEAFFGQGTRLTVV.

As regards this clone: Read data end 3 residues before the CDR3 end; the end is taken from the germline J gene. V usage is TRBV19 and J usage is TRBJ2-1; 10 nucleotides match TRBD1. The CDR3 is made up of 16 amino acids. Germline CDR1 is LNHDA and CDR2 is SQIVND (reference sequence). V dropped 5 bases and J dropped 7; count of bases not matched to a gene: 11. The CDR3 loop reads CASSLSGQGVRNEQFF. The CDR3 DNA, read in part, is TGTGCCAGTAGTCTTTCTGGACAGGGGGTTCGGAATGAG. The variable domain in full, with the rest retrieved from reference TRBV19 and TRBJ2-1, is DGGITQSPKYLFRKEGQNVTLSCEQNLNHDAMYWYRQDPGQGLRLIYYSQIVNDFQKGDIAEGYSVSREKKESFPLTVTSAQKNPTAFYLCASSLSGQGVRNEQFFGPGTRLTVL.

This clone was seen only a few times. With the read ending 3 residues before the CDR3 end, the germline J gene is used to fill in that end. The chain is built from TRBV7-6 and TRBJ2-3; 7 nucleotides match TRBD2. CDR1 and CDR2 (germline): SGHVS, FNYEAQ. Unmatched junction bases numbered 14, after V lost 5 bases and J lost 0 bases. This CDR3 region has 18 residues. The CDR3: CASSRGVMGLASTDTQYF. The CDR3 DNA, read in part, is TGTGCCAGCAGCCGGGGGGTAATGGGGCTGGCGAGCACAGATACG.

As regards this clone: Read data end 3 residues before the CDR3 end; the end is taken from the germline J gene. The chain employs TRBV20-1 and TRBJ2-5; a weak D match, TRBD1 (5 bases). Germline CDR1 reads DFQATT; CDR2 reads SNEGSKA (reference sequence). The V end lost 2 bases, the J end lost 4 bases, and 8 bases lay between the germline ends. The CDR3 contains 12 residues. The sequenced CDR3 bases are TGCAGTGCTAGAAAGGGGTTAGAGACC. Residues: CSARKGLET. The whole CDR3 sequence is CSARKGLETQYF.

This clone came up a few times. The read gets to within 3 residues of the CDR3 end, and the germline J gene fills in the rest. The genes are TRBV2 and TRBJ2-7; 11 bases line up with TRBD2. The germline V gene encodes CDR1 SNHLY and CDR2 FYNNEI. The trim removed 4 bases at V and 1 base at J, leaving 9 bases unmatched. The CDR3 sequence is 17 residues long. CDR3 bases read: TGTGCCAGCAGTGCCGCATTGGGACTAGCGGAGTCCTACGAG. Encoded protein: CASSAALGLAESYE. The whole CDR3 protein reads CASSAALGLAESYEQYF.

This clone has more than one count but fewer than ten. The read stops 3 residues short of the end of the CDR3; the missing end is completed from the germline J gene. V and J are TRBV30 and TRBJ1-3, with a possible D match to TRBD1 (6 bases). The length of the CDR3 is 13 residues. The V and J ends lost 4 bases and 4 bases respectively, with 11 bases between them. Germline CDR1 and CDR2: GTSNPN and SVGIG (reference sequence). CDR3 amino acids: CAWTQTGGNTIYF. CDR3 DNA (partial): TGTGCCTGGACCCAGACAGGCGGAAACACC. Full variable domain (rest looked up from reference TRBV30 and TRBJ1-3): SQTIHQWPATLVQPVGSPLSLECTVEGTSNPNLYWYRQAAGRGLQLLFYSVGIGQISSEVPQNLSASRPQDRQFILSSKKLLLSDSGFYLCAWTQTGGNTIYFGEGSWLTVV.

By share, this clone ranks as medium-sized. The read finishes 3 residues shy of the CDR3 end, and the germline J gene is used to complete it. The rearrangement joins TRBV27 to TRBJ1-4, with 7 bases matching TRBD1. The CDR3 spans 16 residues. The V gene end was trimmed by 6 bases and the J gene end by 0 bases; junction bases not matched to a gene: 7. Germline CDR1 reads MNHEY; CDR2 reads SMNVEV (reference sequence). The CDR3 sequence: CASRLTDRATNEKLFF. The covered CDR3 bases are TGTGCCAGCAGACTAACAGACAGGGCAACTAATGAAAAA.

Notes on this clone: The read ends 3 residues early relative to the CDR3; the germline J gene fills the gap. V is TRBV18 and J is TRBJ1-4; D may be TRBD1 (6 bases). The CDR3 is 13 residues long. The V gene's germline CDR1 is KGHSH and CDR2 LQKENI. Trimming cost V 4 bases and J 5 bases, with 8 bases left between them. CDR3 loop: CASSRGQNEKLFF. CDR3 bases read: TGTGCCAGCTCACGGGGGCAAAATGAAAAA.

This clone was detected only a few times. The DNA ends 3 residues before the CDR3 does, and the rest of the CDR3 is filled in from the germline J gene. The rearrangement uses TRBV19 and TRBJ1-5, with a tentative D call TRBD1 (5 bases). Germline CDR1 LNHDA, CDR2 SQIVND (reference sequence). V gave up 7 bases and J gave up 2 bases, with 12 bases separating them. This CDR3 region has 14 residues. The sequenced CDR3 bases are TGTGCCAGTACCTCAGGGAGAGGCAATCAGCCC. Translation gives CASTSGRGNQP. The full CDR3 protein is CASTSGRGNQPQHF.

Remarks on this clone: Mismatch with germline at one junction end may stem from a read error. The CDR3 end lies 3 residues beyond the end of the read and is filled in from the germline J gene. The rearrangement uses TRBV7-7 and TRBJ2-5; D is possibly TRBD1 (6 bases). Germline V gene sequence: CDR1 SSHAT, CDR2 FNYEAQ (reference sequence). This CDR3 has 14 amino acids. The CDR3 reads CASSVQGPQETQYF. CDR3 DNA, as far as it was read: TGTGCTAGCAGCGTACAGGGACCTCAAGAGACC.

Concerning this clone itself: From the germline J gene comes the end of the CDR3, since the read stops 3 residues before it. V usage is TRBV19 and J usage is TRBJ2-7; 7 positions match TRBD1. With 5 bases clipped from V and 0 bases from J, the junction kept 4 bases outside the gene matches. The CDR3 loop spans 14 amino acids. The germline CDR1 and CDR2 sequences are LNHDA and SQIVND (reference sequence). CDR3 bases read: TGTGCCAGTAGTCTACAGGGGTCCTCCTACGAG. Residues: CASSLQGSSYE. In full, the CDR3 reads CASSLQGSSYEQYF.

This clone appeared a few times. The observed sequence ends 3 residues before the CDR3 terminus, with the missing tail filled in from the germline J gene. The chain has TRBV7-3 and TRBJ2-3; 10 positions agree with TRBD2. Germline lookup yields CDR1 SGHTA and CDR2 FQGTGA. This CDR3 comprises 16 residues. V was pared by 2 bases and J by 6 bases, with 8 bases of the junction left unmatched. CDR3 bases read: TGTGCCAGCAGCTTAGAGAGCGGGGGGGCCTTGGATACG. Encoded protein: CASSLESGGALDT. The complete CDR3 protein is CASSLESGGALDTQYF.

Details on this clone: The DNA ends 3 residues before the CDR3 does, and the rest of the CDR3 is filled in from the germline J gene. This chain joins TRBV19 and TRBJ1-1; possibly TRBD1 for D (6 bases). This CDR3 spans 13 amino acids. Per germline, CDR1 LNHDA and CDR2 SQIVND (reference sequence). Trimming took 5 bases from V and 4 from J, leaving 11 bases between them. CDR3 DNA (partial): TGTGCCAGTAGTCGGGGGGCAGGCACTGAA. It specifies CASSRGAGTE. The CDR3 in its entirety is CASSRGAGTEAFF.

This clone was observed a handful of times. The read ends 3 residues before the CDR3 terminus; that terminus is restored from the germline J gene. This chain links TRBV7-2 with TRBJ2-1; the match to TRBD1 covers 7 bases. CDR1 is SGHTA, CDR2 FQGNSA, per germline. The CDR3 is made up of 12 amino acids. The ends lost 6 bases at V and 7 bases at J; junction bases unmatched: 3. The CDR3 reads CASSPQGNEQFF. CDR3 DNA (partial): TGTGCCAGCAGTCCACAGGGGAATGAG. Complete variable domain (other parts from reference TRBV7-2 and TRBJ2-1): GAGVSQSPSNKVTEKGKDVELRCDPISGHTALYWYRQSLGQGLEFLIYFQGNSAPDKSGLPSDRFSAERTGGSVSTLTIQRTQQEDSAVYLCASSPQGNEQFFGPGTRLTVL.

As regards this clone: The CDR3 goes on 3 residues after the read ends, and that part is filled in from the germline J gene. V and J are TRBV5-1 and TRBJ1-6, with 8 nucleotides matching TRBD1. CDR3 size: 15 residues. From germline, CDR1 is SGHRS and CDR2 YFSETQ. Trimming at V came to 2 bases and at J to 10 bases, leaving 8 bases not matched to a gene. CDR3 DNA (partial): TGCGCCAGCAGCTTTGGGACAGGCCAGGGGTCACCC. This sequence encodes CASSFGTGQGSP. The CDR3 as a whole reads CASSFGTGQGSPLHF.

This clone is medium-sized within its sample. CDR3 sequence reads: CASSSGTGAIVLTF. CDR3 DNA, as far as it was read: TGTGCCAGCAGTTCCGGGACAGGGGCCATTGTC. The chain combines TRBV2 with TRBJ2-6; 10 bases agree with TRBD1. The read terminates 3 residues ahead of where the CDR3 ends, so the germline J gene completes it. The CDR3 loop spans 14 amino acids. Germline loops: CDR1 SNHLY, CDR2 FYNNEI.

Note on this clone: The read comes to an end 3 residues before the CDR3 does, leaving the germline J gene to fill in the end. J is TRBJ2-1 and V is TRBV19; tentative D call: TRBD2 (7 bases). This CDR3 comprises 16 residues. CDR1 is LNHDA, CDR2 SQIVND, per germline (reference sequence). V was clipped by 7 bases and J by 5 bases, with 21 bases between them. CDR3 DNA (partial): TGTGCCAGTACCCCCGGGAGGAGGGGGATGGACAATGAG. Its protein product is CASTPGRRGMDNE. The full CDR3 is CASTPGRRGMDNEQFF. The full variable domain, completed using reference TRBV19 and TRBJ2-1, is DGGITQSPKYLFRKEGQNVTLSCEQNLNHDAMYWYRQDPGQGLRLIYYSQIVNDFQKGDIAEGYSVSREKKESFPLTVTSAQKNPTAFYLCASTPGRRGMDNEQFFGPGTRLTVL.

To note about this clone: The read gets to within 3 residues of the CDR3 end, and the germline J gene fills in the rest. This sequence joins TRBV19 and TRBJ1-2, with TRBD1 as a possible D gene (5 bases). The V gene's germline CDR1 is LNHDA and CDR2 SQIVND (reference sequence). Trimming took 3 bases from V and 3 from J, leaving 14 bases between them. This CDR3 spans 15 amino acids. CDR3 bases read: TGTGCCAGTAGTATGAACGTCAGGGTGGACTATGGC. Protein: CASSMNVRVDYG. Given in full, the CDR3 is CASSMNVRVDYGYTF.

This clone has only a few counts. CDR3 amino acids: CASRQGASTDTQYF. The DNA read from the CDR3 is TGCGCCAGCAGACAGGGGGCTTCGACAGATACG. This sequence joins TRBV5-1 and TRBJ2-3, with TRBD1 identical over 9 bases. Read coverage stops 3 residues before the CDR3 terminus; the germline J gene supplies the remainder. The V gene end was trimmed by 5 bases and the J gene end by 3 bases; junction bases not matched to a gene: 4. The CDR3 covers 14 residues. Germline loops: CDR1 SGHRS, CDR2 YFSETQ.

A word on this clone: The CDR3 end is not reached by the read, which stops 3 residues before it; the germline J gene fills it in. The rearrangement uses TRBV7-9 and TRBJ2-4; D is perhaps TRBD2 (7 bases). This CDR3 region has 14 residues. Germline CDR1 is SEHNR and CDR2 is FQNEAQ (reference sequence). The chain's CDR3 is CASSPVGQGGGQYF. The sequenced part of the CDR3 DNA is TGTGCCAGCAGCCCAGTTGGGCAGGGAGGGGGT.